These 18 T cell receptor beta chains came from one sample sequenced in a study of T cells in Graves' hyperthyroidism and ophthalmopathy. Amplified TCR beta CDR3 regions came from RNA transcripts. Carried out on the TCR CDR3, a first-round RT-PCR used the HTBI primer set. One entry per CDR3 protein, called by TCRdb with MiXCR from the multiplex PCR reads. This repertoire shows about 320,000 distinct CDR3 sequences, 16% found once; its top ten account for around a third. The sample taken for sequencing was blood. The receptors shown here come from a man between 25 and 39 years old with Graves' hyperthyroidism.

CDR3 nucleotides: TGCGCCAGCACAGCTAGCGGGAATGAGCAGTTCTTC. Its protein is CASTASGNEQFF. The rearrangement uses TRBV5-1 and TRBJ2-1, with TRBD2 identical over 8 bases. V lost 6 bases to trimming and J lost 7 bases; unmatched junction nucleotides: 3. The CDR3 has 12 amino acids. Germline loops: CDR1 SGHRS, CDR2 YFSETQ. Variable domain in full (rest from reference TRBV5-1 and TRBJ2-1): KAGVTQTPRYLIKTRGQQVTLSCSPISGHRSVSWYQQTPGQGLQFLFEYFSETQRNKGNFPGRFSGRQFSNSRSEMNVSTLELGDSALYLCASTASGNEQFFGPGTRLTVL.

At least ten counts were recorded for this clonotype. This chain connects TRBV11-2 to TRBJ1-2; 7 nucleotides align to TRBD1. CDR1 is SGHAT and CDR2 is FQNNGV in the germline V gene. This CDR3 has 12 residues. Trimming cost V 3 bases and J 8 bases; bases outside gene matches: 3. CDR3: CASSFRQGGYTF. Written as DNA, the CDR3 is TGTGCCAGCAGCTTCCGACAGGGCGGCTACACCTTC.

To note about this clonotype: A much larger clone is a single base away; this may be a read error. This chain uses TRBV30 with TRBJ1-5; D remains unclear. This CDR3 comprises 12 residues. The ends were cut back, 5 bases at V and 7 bases at J, with 12 bases in the middle. The V gene's germline CDR1 is GTSNPN and CDR2 SVGIG (reference sequence). CDR3 in amino acids: CAWGRFEQPQHF. In DNA, the CDR3 is TGTGCCTGGGGACGGTTCGAACAGCCCCAGCATTTT.

This clonotype was seen more than once but under ten times. In DNA, the CDR3 is TGTGCCAGCAGCGCGGACCGGGACAGGGAATCGACCTACACCTTC. Protein: CASSADRDRESTYTF. This rearrangement joins TRBV7-9 to TRBJ1-2; 9 nucleotides align to TRBD1. V lost 5 bases and J lost 10; bases outside the gene matches: 14. The CDR3 is 15 residues long. CDR1 and CDR2 from the germline V gene are SEHNR and FQNEAQ (reference sequence). The full variable domain, its missing parts supplied by reference TRBV7-9 and TRBJ1-2, is DTGVSQNPRHKITKRGQNVTFRCDPISEHNRLYWYRQTLGQGPEFLTYFQNEAQLEKSRLLSDRFSAERPKGSFSTLEIQRTEQGDSAMYLCASSADRDRESTYTFGSGTRLTVV.

The DNA for the CDR3 is TGTGCCAGCAGTTGGACAGGGAGCCCCTACGAGCAGTACTTC. As protein: CASSWTGSPYEQYF. V and J are TRBV2 and TRBJ2-7, with TRBD1 matching over 8 bases. V dropped 5 bases and J dropped 2; count of bases not matched to a gene: 5. Germline CDR1 reads SNHLY; CDR2 reads FYNNEI. CDR3 size: 14 residues.

The chain joins TRBV2 to TRBJ2-3; 8 bases are a match to TRBD2. The CDR3 has 16 residues. Trimming cost V 0 bases and J 2 bases; bases outside gene matches: 4. CDR1 SNHLY and CDR2 FYNNEI come from the germline V gene. CDR3 bases: TGTGCCAGCAGTGAAGCGATAGCGGGGTTCACAGATACGCAGTATTTT. This sequence encodes CASSEAIAGFTDTQYF.

A few counts support this clonotype. This chain connects TRBV15 to TRBJ2-1; 8 bases are shared with TRBD2. Germline CDR1 is LNHNV and CDR2 is YYDKDF (reference sequence). V shed 1 base, J shed 2 bases, and the junction held 1 base outside the gene matches. The CDR3 extends over 15 amino acids. Written as DNA, the CDR3 is TGTGCCACCAGCAGAGCGGGGGGGGCCTACAATGAGCAGTTCTTC. It encodes CATSRAGGAYNEQFF.

This clonotype was detected only a few times. The gene calls are TRBV7-3 and TRBJ2-6; 9 bases are a match to TRBD2. There are 15 residues in the CDR3. Germline values: CDR1 SGHTA, CDR2 FQGTGA. The V segment lost 9 bases and the J segment 0 bases; nucleotides outside the gene matches: 3. The CDR3 loop reads CASGAGGSGANVLTF. CDR3 DNA sequence: TGTGCCAGTGGAGCGGGAGGCTCTGGGGCCAACGTCCTGACTTTC. The variable domain in full, completed from reference TRBV7-3 and TRBJ2-6, reads GAGVSQTPSNKVTEKGKYVELRCDPISGHTALYWYRQSLGQGPEFLIYFQGTGAADDSGLPNDRFFAVRPEGSVSTLKIQRTERGDSAVYLCASGAGGSGANVLTFGAGSRLTVL.

This clonotype was recorded at least ten times. The chain employs TRBV6-1 and TRBJ2-4, with 8 bases fitting TRBD1. CDR1 and CDR2 (germline): MNHNS, SASEGT. The J segment lost 4 bases and the V segment lost 2 bases, leaving 7 bases of the junction unmatched. The CDR3 has 16 residues. The CDR3 DNA follows: TGTGCCAGCAGTGAACGTGTCGGACAGGGAAAAAACATTCAGTACTTC. Its protein product is CASSERVGQGKNIQYF.

The J gene is TRBJ2-5, the V gene TRBV18, with D unclear. This CDR3 contains 13 residues. Germline CDR1 and CDR2: KGHSH and LQKENI. Between the trimmed V and J ends, which lost 1 base and 2 bases, there was a span of 5 bases. In DNA, the CDR3 is TGTGCCAGCTCACCACTGGGGCAAGAGACCCAGTACTTC. This gives the protein CASSPLGQETQYF.

V is TRBV19 and J is TRBJ1-1; perhaps TRBD1 as D (6 bases). Germline CDR1 is LNHDA and CDR2 is SQIVND (reference sequence). This CDR3 is 15 amino acids long. The V gene lost 7 bases and the J gene lost 2 bases, with 17 bases spanning the gap. The DNA of the CDR3 is TGTGCCAGTAACCCGTACAGTGGGGGCAACACTGAAGCTTTCTTT. Its protein is CASNPYSGGNTEAFF.

The genes are TRBV5-1 and TRBJ1-1, with unresolved D. CDR1 and CDR2 from the germline V gene are SGHRS and YFSETQ. CDR3 size: 16 residues. V lost 3 bases to trimming and J lost 4 bases, with 19 bases between them. The CDR3 is CASSSTDGASITEAFF. The DNA of the CDR3 is TGCGCCAGCAGCTCAACGGACGGAGCCTCCATCACTGAAGCTTTCTTT.

In its sample, this clonotype was seen a few times. This sequence joins TRBV3-1 and TRBJ2-7, with D possibly TRBD2 on 6 matching bases. V dropped 0 bases and J dropped 5 bases, with 14 bases sitting between them. This CDR3 comprises 15 residues. Germline V gene data show CDR1 as LGHDT and CDR2 as YNNKEL (reference sequence). The DNA of the CDR3 is TGTGCCAGCAGCCAAGATTGGGAAGCGGGCCACGAGCAGTACTTC. This sequence encodes CASSQDWEAGHEQYF.

J is TRBJ1-2 and V is TRBV4-1; D unclear. Germline V lookup: CDR1 MGHRA, CDR2 YSYEKL. The CDR3 length is 15 residues. V lost 0 bases to trimming and J lost 2 bases, with 10 bases between them. The CDR3 is CASSQDGVENYGYTF. The CDR3 DNA is TGCGCCAGCAGCCAAGACGGGGTCGAGAACTATGGCTACACCTTC.

The J gene is TRBJ2-3, the V gene TRBV19; D uncertain. Germline CDR1 is LNHDA and CDR2 is SQIVND (reference sequence). V was pared by 3 bases and J by 1 base, with 5 bases between. CDR3 length: 13 residues. The CDR3 reads CASSIPGTDTQYF. CDR3 sequence (DNA): TGTGCCAGTAGTATCCCGGGCACAGATACGCAGTATTTT.

The chain is built from TRBV20-1 and TRBJ2-1, with a possible D match to TRBD2 (5 bases). Trimming stripped 0 bases from V and 5 bases from J, with 11 bases between. Germline V gene sequence: CDR1 DFQATT, CDR2 SNEGSKA (reference sequence). The CDR3 totals 14 residues. DNA for the CDR3: TGCAGTGCTAGAGAAGGAGGCAGACACAATGAGCAGTTCTTC. Its translation is CSAREGGRHNEQFF.

The genes are TRBV2 and TRBJ2-2, with D maybe TRBD2 (6 bases). CDR3 size: 18 residues. Germline V CDR1 and CDR2: SNHLY, FYNNEI. Trimming removed 2 bases at V and 4 bases at J, with 20 bases between. The CDR3 DNA is TGTGCCAGCAGTGAATCGGAGACTAGTCCGGTGGGCACCGGGGAGCTGTTTTTT. It yields the protein CASSESETSPVGTGELFF.

This clonotype showed up many times. The rearrangement links TRBV7-9 to TRBJ2-7; D is ambiguous. The CDR3 runs 13 residues. CDR1 SEHNR and CDR2 FQNEAQ come from the germline V gene (reference sequence). Trimming cost V 5 bases and J 3 bases, with 11 bases left between them. The CDR3: CASSPLRFYEQYF. CDR3 nucleotide sequence: TGTGCCAGCAGCCCCCTGCGGTTCTACGAGCAGTACTTC. The full variable domain, in which reference TRBV7-9 and TRBJ2-7 provide the parts outside the CDR3, is DTGVSQNPRHKITKRGQNVTFRCDPISEHNRLYWYRQTLGQGPEFLTYFQNEAQLEKSRLLSDRFSAERPKGSFSTLEIQRTEQGDSAMYLCASSPLRFYEQYFGPGTRLTVT.